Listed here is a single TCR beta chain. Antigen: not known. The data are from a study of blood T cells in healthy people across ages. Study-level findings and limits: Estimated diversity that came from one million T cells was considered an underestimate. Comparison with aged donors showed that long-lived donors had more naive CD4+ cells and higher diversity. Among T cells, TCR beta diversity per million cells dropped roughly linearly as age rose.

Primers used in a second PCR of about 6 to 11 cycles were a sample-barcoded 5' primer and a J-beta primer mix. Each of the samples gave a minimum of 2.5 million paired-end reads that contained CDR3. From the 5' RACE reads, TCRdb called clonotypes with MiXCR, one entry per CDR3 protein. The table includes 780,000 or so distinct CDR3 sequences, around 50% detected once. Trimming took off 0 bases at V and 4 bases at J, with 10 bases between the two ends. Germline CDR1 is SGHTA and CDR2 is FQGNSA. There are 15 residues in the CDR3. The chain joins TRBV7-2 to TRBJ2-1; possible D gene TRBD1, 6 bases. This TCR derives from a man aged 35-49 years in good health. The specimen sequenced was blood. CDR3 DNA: TGTGCCAGCAGCTTAGCATGGGACATGTACAATGAGCAGTTCTTC. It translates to CASSLAWDMYNEQFF.